These 32 T cell receptor beta chains were all obtained from the same sample, sequenced in a study of T cells in Graves' hyperthyroidism and ophthalmopathy. Amplified TCR beta CDR3 regions derived from RNA transcripts. The HTBI set primed first-round TCR CDR3 RT-PCR. MiXCR, run by TCRdb on the multiplex PCR reads, gives a single entry per CDR3 protein. Seen here are some 700,000 distinct CDR3 sequences, roughly 17% observed once, and the top ten hold around a sixth. Material: blood. These TCRs come from a man in his forties or fifties with Graves' hyperthyroidism.

Details on this clonotype: This may be a read error, as it is one base from a much larger clone. The CDR3 DNA follows: TGTGCCAGCAGGAGACTGGAGAATTCACCCCTCCACTTT. It codes for CASRRLENSPLHF. The V and J genes are TRBV6-1 and TRBJ1-6; D remains unclear. Germline V gene lookup returns CDR1 MNHNS and CDR2 SASEGT. V lost 6 bases and J lost 7, with 10 bases in between. The CDR3 runs 13 residues.

This clonotype came up a few times. The rearrangement links TRBV7-9 to TRBJ2-7, with D possibly TRBD1 on 5 matching bases. The CDR3 is made up of 14 amino acids. V lost 3 bases to trimming and J lost 5 bases, with 14 bases between them. CDR1 is SEHNR, CDR2 FQNEAQ, per germline (reference sequence). The CDR3: CASSFTNQGNEQYF. Here the CDR3 DNA reads TGTGCCAGCAGCTTTACTAACCAGGGAAACGAGCAGTACTTC. Variable domain in full (rest from reference TRBV7-9 and TRBJ2-7): DTGVSQNPRHKITKRGQNVTFRCDPISEHNRLYWYRQTLGQGPEFLTYFQNEAQLEKSRLLSDRFSAERPKGSFSTLEIQRTEQGDSAMYLCASSFTNQGNEQYFGPGTRLTVT.

This chain connects TRBV7-2 to TRBJ1-5; the D gene is possibly TRBD1 (6 bases). Germline-derived CDR1 and CDR2 are SGHTA and FQGNSA. The CDR3 contains 18 residues. V was shortened by 3 bases and J by 0 bases, with 18 bases between the two germline ends. This CDR3 is CASSFPVGTRNSNQPQHF. CDR3 DNA sequence: TGTGCCAGCAGCTTCCCAGTCGGGACACGCAATAGCAATCAGCCCCAGCATTTT.

On this clonotype itself: Possible read error: a much larger clone is one base away. The V gene is TRBV12-3 or TRBV12-4, the J gene TRBJ1-1; D ambiguous. This CDR3 has 14 amino acids. CDR3 loop: CAGSPIRGNTEAFF. Written as DNA, the CDR3 is TGTGCCGGCAGCCCTATTCGGGGTAACACTGAAGCTTTCTTT.

The chain joins TRBV5-5 to TRBJ2-7, with D perhaps being TRBD1 or TRBD2 (6 bases each). Germline values: CDR1 SGHKS, CDR2 YYEKEE (reference sequence). Trimming cost V 6 bases and J 3 bases, with 13 bases left between them. The CDR3 sequence is 13 residues long. Written as DNA, the CDR3 is TGTGCCAGCACCTTACGGGGGCACTACGAGCAGTACTTC. It specifies CASTLRGHYEQYF.

This rearrangement joins TRBV10-3 to TRBJ1-1; the match to TRBD1 covers 8 bases. Germline V CDR1 and CDR2: ENHRY, SYGVKD. V was pared by 2 bases and J by 1 base, with 6 bases of the junction left unmatched. The CDR3 is made up of 16 amino acids. The CDR3 DNA reads TGTGCCATCAGTGAGCTCTCCCAGGGGGCGAACACTGAAGCTTTCTTT. Translation gives CAISELSQGANTEAFF.

This sequence joins TRBV12-3 or TRBV12-4 and TRBJ2-1; TRBD2 is a possible D gene (6 bases). Trimming cost V 5 bases and J 6 bases, with 14 bases left between them. The CDR3 runs to 14 residues. The CDR3 spells CASSPRLGSNEQFF. As DNA, the CDR3 is TGTGCCAGCAGTCCCCGACTAGGATCCAATGAGCAGTTCTTC.

This chain uses TRBV6-5 with TRBJ1-2; 10 nucleotides match TRBD1. The V and J ends lost 0 bases and 4 bases, in that order; junction bases with no gene match: 8. The CDR3 is 17 residues long. Germline assignment: CDR1 MNHEY and CDR2 SVGAGI. The CDR3, as DNA: TGTGCCAGCAGTTACTCGATTGGTCGGGACAGGGGCTATGGCTACACCTTC. This encodes CASSYSIGRDRGYGYTF.

This clonotype has a handful of counts. The CDR3 reads CATSDLIAGVNNEQFF. Written as DNA, the CDR3 is TGTGCCACCAGTGATTTGATAGCGGGAGTAAACAATGAGCAGTTCTTC. This sequence joins TRBV24-1 and TRBJ2-1; TRBD2 matches at 9 bases. Germline V CDR1 and CDR2: KGHDR, SFDVKD. J lost 5 bases, V lost 0 bases, and 4 bases had no gene match. This CDR3 spans 16 amino acids.

This clonotype was seen at least ten times. The chain has TRBV7-6 and TRBJ1-3; D is perhaps TRBD1 (5 bases). From germline, CDR1 is SGHVS and CDR2 FNYEAQ. Trimming took off 1 base at V and 4 bases at J, with 17 bases between the two ends. The CDR3 totals 17 residues. The CDR3, as DNA: TGTGCCAGCAGCTTAGGGGCAGGGCGAGACGTCGGAAACACCATATATTTT. Translation gives CASSLGAGRDVGNTIYF.

This clonotype was found a few times. The chain employs TRBV3-1 and TRBJ1-1; no definite D call. Germline loops: CDR1 LGHDT, CDR2 YNNKEL (reference sequence). Trimming stripped 1 base from V and 0 bases from J, with 6 bases between. The CDR3 sequence is 14 residues long. The CDR3 sequence is CASSQGVMNTEAFF. In DNA, the CDR3 is TGTGCCAGCAGCCAAGGGGTGATGAACACTGAAGCTTTCTTT.

As regards this clonotype: A much larger clonotype is one base distant, so this may be a read error. V and J are TRBV30 and TRBJ1-4, with 8 bases that match TRBD1. Looked up from germline, CDR1 is GTSNPN and CDR2 is SVGIG (reference sequence). CDR3 length equals 14 residues. The CDR3 loop is CAWSETGANVKLFF. The CDR3, as DNA: TGTGCCTGGAGCGAGACAGGGGCTAATGTAAAACTGTTTTTT. The variable domain in full, completed from reference TRBV30 and TRBJ1-4, reads SQTIHQWPATLVQPVGSPLSLECTVEGTSNPNLYWYRQAAGRGLQLLFYSVGIGQISSEVPQNLSASRPQDRQFILSSKKLLLSDSGFYLCAWSETGANVKLFFGSGTQLSVL.

Ten or more counts support this clonotype. The chain has TRBV6-2 or TRBV6-3 and TRBJ2-7; D is unclear. Trimming removed 2 bases at V and 5 bases at J, with 13 bases between. The CDR3 has 14 amino acids. The germline CDR1 and CDR2 sequences are MNHEY and SVGEGT. The CDR3 here is CASSYAAAKDEQYF. The CDR3 DNA follows: TGTGCCAGCAGTTACGCGGCCGCAAAGGACGAGCAGTACTTC.

This clonotype has a handful of counts. A much bigger clone sits one base away, suggesting this may be a read error. The chain is built from TRBV27 and TRBJ2-7, with D tentatively TRBD2 (5 bases). The CDR3 totals 15 residues. Per the germline V gene, CDR1 is MNHEY and CDR2 is SMNVEV (reference sequence). Trimming took 5 bases from V and 0 from J, leaving 14 bases between them. The CDR3 DNA sequence: TGTGCCAGCAGTCTCGTGGGAGATTCCTCCTACGAGCAGTACTTC. Amino acids: CASSLVGDSSYEQYF.

In its sample, this clonotype was seen a few times. CDR3: CASSTGVARKLFF. For the CDR3, the DNA is TGTGCCAGCTCAACCGGAGTGGCCCGGAAACTGTTTTTT. The chain carries TRBV18 and TRBJ1-4; the D is unclear. V was shortened by 5 bases and J by 11 bases, with 15 bases between the two germline ends. Germline V gene sequence: CDR1 KGHSH, CDR2 LQKENI. CDR3 length: 13 residues.

The table lists this clonotype with a few counts. The chain joins TRBV6-1 to TRBJ1-5; TRBD1 might be the D (5 bases). Trimming left V 7 bases short and J 3 bases short, with 22 bases between. Germline V gene data show CDR1 as MNHNS and CDR2 as SASEGT. This CDR3 has 17 amino acids. Written as DNA, the CDR3 is TGTGCCAGCATAAGGCAGGGAATGTCGGTGGCCAATCAGCCCCAGCATTTT. This sequence encodes CASIRQGMSVANQPQHF.

J is TRBJ2-1 and V is TRBV7-3; 8 bases line up with TRBD2. Per germline, CDR1 SGHTA and CDR2 FQGTGA. CDR3 length: 15 amino acids. The V and J ends lost 3 bases and 4 bases, in that order; junction bases with no gene match: 5. The CDR3 loop is CASSLTSEPYNEQFF. The CDR3 coding sequence is TGTGCCAGCAGCTTGACTAGCGAGCCTTACAATGAGCAGTTCTTC. The complete variable domain, with remaining parts taken from reference TRBV7-3 and TRBJ2-1, reads GAGVSQTPSNKVTEKGKYVELRCDPISGHTALYWYRQSLGQGPEFLIYFQGTGAADDSGLPNDRFFAVRPEGSVSTLKIQRTERGDSAVYLCASSLTSEPYNEQFFGPGTRLTVL.

This clonotype occurred many times. The chain couples TRBV5-1 to TRBJ2-7, with a weak D call TRBD2 (6 bases). CDR3 length equals 18 residues. Trimming took off 0 bases at V and 5 bases at J, with 24 bases between the two ends. CDR1 and CDR2 from the germline V gene are SGHRS and YFSETQ. This CDR3 reads CASSLGGVWSLGRDEQYF. DNA for the CDR3: TGCGCCAGCAGCTTGGGGGGGGTTTGGTCGCTGGGCCGAGACGAGCAGTACTTC.

This clonotype has ten or more counts. CDR3: CASSAEGLAGVNEQFF. CDR3 nucleotides: TGTGCCAGCAGCGCGGAGGGACTAGCGGGAGTAAATGAGCAGTTCTTC. This chain uses TRBV9 with TRBJ2-1; 14 bases line up with TRBD2. The V gene end was trimmed by 3 bases and the J gene end by 7 bases; junction bases not matched to a gene: 6. The CDR3 is 16 residues long. Germline V gene sequence: CDR1 SGDLS, CDR2 YYNGEE.

The sample holds a few counts of this clonotype. V and J are TRBV5-6 and TRBJ2-3; D possibly corresponds to TRBD2 (6 bases). The CDR3 runs to 15 residues. Deletions cut 1 base from V and 5 bases from J, with 14 bases between. Germline CDR1 is SGHDT and CDR2 is YYEEEE. The CDR3 spells CASSLRGNSGDTQYF. The CDR3 DNA is TGTGCCAGCAGCTTGCGGGGGAACTCAGGAGATACGCAGTATTTT.

The chain combines TRBV7-4 with TRBJ2-7; D gene uncertain. The CDR3 length is 16 residues. The germline gives CDR1 SGHVT, CDR2 SQSDAQ. Trimming removed 2 bases from V and 4 bases from J, with 18 bases in between. In DNA form, the CDR3 reads TGTGCCAGCAGCTTAAATAGATACATCCCGACATACGAGCAGTACTTC. Its translation: CASSLNRYIPTYEQYF.

J is TRBJ1-1 and V is TRBV6-5; 9 bases are shared with TRBD1. Per germline, CDR1 MNHEY and CDR2 SVGAGI. The CDR3 totals 13 residues. Unmatched junction bases numbered 5, after V lost 0 bases and J lost 12 bases. The CDR3 DNA is TGTGCCAGCAGTTACTCGGGACAGGGTCGTTCTTTCTTT. It codes for CASSYSGQGRSFF.

This clonotype came up many times. The chain has TRBV28 and TRBJ2-1; D may be TRBD2 (6 bases). Germline V gene sequence: CDR1 MDHEN, CDR2 SYDVKM. The CDR3 contains 19 residues. Trimming stripped 4 bases from V and 8 bases from J, with 30 bases between. Here the CDR3 DNA reads TGTGCCAGCAGTTCCTCATGGATCTCGGGGGTCCCCAAGATCGATGAGCAGTTCTTC. This gives the protein CASSSSWISGVPKIDEQFF.

This chain uses TRBV5-1 with TRBJ2-5; tentative D call: TRBD1 (6 bases). The CDR3 has 15 amino acids. CDR1 and CDR2 from the germline V gene are SGHRS and YFSETQ. Trimming took 5 bases from V and 2 from J, leaving 16 bases between them. CDR3 region: CASRRRDNVQETQYF. The CDR3 nucleotides are TGCGCCAGCAGGCGCCGGGACAACGTTCAAGAGACCCAGTACTTC.

Only a few counts were recorded for this clonotype. The chain recombines TRBV18 with TRBJ2-3, with 9 bases lining up with TRBD2. The CDR3 extends over 19 amino acids. Trimming took 5 bases from V and 3 from J; bases not matched to a gene: 18. Germline V gene data show CDR1 as KGHSH and CDR2 as LQKENI. The chain's CDR3 is CASSKNLREGPERTDTQYF. The DNA of the CDR3 is TGTGCCAGCTCAAAAAACCTGCGGGAGGGCCCCGAAAGGACAGATACGCAGTATTTT.

A note on this clonotype: A much more abundant neighbour one base away suggests this may be a read error. V is TRBV18 and J is TRBJ2-5; weak D call: TRBD2 (6 bases). V lost 5 bases and J lost 2, with 15 bases in between. This CDR3 has 15 residues. Germline V gene sequence: CDR1 KGHSH, CDR2 LQKENI. This CDR3 is CASSRDSRSQETQYF. In DNA form, the CDR3 reads TGTGCCAGCTCAAGGGACTCGCGGAGTCAAGAGACCCAGTACTTC.

This clonotype has ten or more counts. The rearrangement joins TRBV12-3 or TRBV12-4 to TRBJ2-7; TRBD1 agrees at 7 bases. Trimming at V came to 6 bases and at J to 3 bases, leaving 5 bases not matched to a gene. The CDR3 runs to 13 residues. CDR3 DNA sequence: TGTGCCAGCAGAGAAAGGGGGCACTACGAGCAGTACTTC. Protein sequence: CASRERGHYEQYF.

This clonotype has ten or more counts. The chain employs TRBV6-1 and TRBJ2-5, with D perhaps matching TRBD2 (5 bases). The CDR3 spans 15 residues. Germline V CDR1 and CDR2: MNHNS, SASEGT. The V and J ends lost 6 bases and 0 bases respectively, with 14 bases between them. The CDR3 loop reads CASRKRLANQETQYF. CDR3 nucleotide sequence: TGTGCCAGCAGGAAGAGGCTAGCTAACCAAGAGACCCAGTACTTC.

This clonotype was found a few times. This chain connects TRBV14 to TRBJ2-7, with D uncertain. Germline lookup yields CDR1 SGHDN and CDR2 FVKESK. V was trimmed by 4 bases and J by 3 bases, leaving 16 bases between them. The CDR3 runs to 15 residues. Here the CDR3 reads CASSPLLARGYEQYF. The CDR3, as DNA: TGTGCCAGCAGCCCCCTACTCGCCCGAGGCTACGAGCAGTACTTC. The full variable domain, in which reference TRBV14 and TRBJ2-7 provide the parts outside the CDR3, is EAGVTQFPSHSVIEKGQTVTLRCDPISGHDNLYWYRRVMGKEIKFLLHFVKESKQDESGMPNNRFLAERTGGTYSTLKVQPAELEDSGVYFCASSPLLARGYEQYFGPGTRLTVT.

V usage is TRBV7-8 and J usage is TRBJ2-7; TRBD2 agrees at 9 bases. V shed 5 bases and J 2 bases; nucleotides not matched to a gene: 10. CDR3 length equals 16 residues. CDR1 and CDR2 from the germline V gene are SGHVS and FQNEAQ. CDR3 in DNA: TGTGCCAGCAGCGCGAGAGTAGCGGGAGCTGCCTACGAGCAGTACTTC. Its translation is CASSARVAGAAYEQYF.

This clonotype has a handful of counts. CDR3: CASRPNTGGNTEAFF. CDR3 DNA: TGCGCCAGCAGACCCAACACTGGGGGGAACACTGAAGCTTTCTTT. The chain has TRBV5-1 and TRBJ1-1, with TRBD1 as a possible D gene (5 bases). The CDR3 has 15 residues. CDR1 and CDR2 from the germline V gene are SGHRS and YFSETQ. The V and J ends lost 5 bases and 1 base respectively, with 15 bases between them.

This clonotype was observed at least ten times. The rearrangement uses TRBV27 and TRBJ2-7; D possibly corresponds to TRBD1 (6 bases). V was clipped by 4 bases and J by 5 bases, with 12 bases between them. The CDR3 covers 13 residues. Germline-derived CDR1 and CDR2 are MNHEY and SMNVEV (reference sequence). CDR3 in amino acids: CASSSRRGDEQYF. The CDR3 nucleotides are TGTGCCAGCAGTTCGCGCAGGGGCGACGAGCAGTACTTC.